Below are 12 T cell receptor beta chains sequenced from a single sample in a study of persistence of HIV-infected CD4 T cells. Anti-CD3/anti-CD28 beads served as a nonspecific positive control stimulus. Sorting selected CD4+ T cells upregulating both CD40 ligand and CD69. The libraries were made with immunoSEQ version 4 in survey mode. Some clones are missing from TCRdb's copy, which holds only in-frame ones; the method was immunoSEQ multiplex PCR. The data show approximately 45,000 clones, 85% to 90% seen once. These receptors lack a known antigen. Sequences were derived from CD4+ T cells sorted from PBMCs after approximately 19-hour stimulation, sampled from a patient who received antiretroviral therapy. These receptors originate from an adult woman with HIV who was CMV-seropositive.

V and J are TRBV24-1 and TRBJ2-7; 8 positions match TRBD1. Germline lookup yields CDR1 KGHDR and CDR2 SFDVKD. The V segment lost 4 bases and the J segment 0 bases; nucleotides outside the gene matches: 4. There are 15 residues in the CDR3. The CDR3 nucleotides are TGTGCCACCAGTGAGGGCAGGGGGCTCTCCTACGAGCAGTACTTC. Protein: CATSEGRGLSYEQYF.

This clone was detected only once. The CDR3 spells CASSVEGTQYNEQFF. CDR3 sequence (DNA): TGTGCCAGCAGCGTAGAAGGAACTCAGTACAATGAGCAGTTCTTC. J is TRBJ2-1 and V is TRBV9; D not certain. The CDR3 covers 15 residues. Looked up from germline, CDR1 is SGDLS and CDR2 is YYNGEE. The ends were cut back, 0 bases at V and 4 bases at J, with 11 bases in the middle.

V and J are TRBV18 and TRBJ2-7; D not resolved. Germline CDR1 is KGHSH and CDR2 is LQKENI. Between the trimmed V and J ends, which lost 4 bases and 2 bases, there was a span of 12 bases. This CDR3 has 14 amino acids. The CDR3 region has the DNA TGTGCCAGCTCACGAAGGCAGCACACCTACGAGCAGTACTTC. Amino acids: CASSRRQHTYEQYF.

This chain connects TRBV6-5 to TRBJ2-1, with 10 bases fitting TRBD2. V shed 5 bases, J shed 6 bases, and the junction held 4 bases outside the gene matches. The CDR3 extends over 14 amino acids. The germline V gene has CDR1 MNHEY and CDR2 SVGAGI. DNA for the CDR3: TGTGCCAGCAGTACTAGCGGGAAACTCAATGAGCAGTTCTTC. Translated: CASSTSGKLNEQFF.

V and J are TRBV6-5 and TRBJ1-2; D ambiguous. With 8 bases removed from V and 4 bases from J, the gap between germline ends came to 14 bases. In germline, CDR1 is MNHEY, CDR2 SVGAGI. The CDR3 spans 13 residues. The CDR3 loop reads CASRLDLIYGYTF. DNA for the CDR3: TGTGCCAGCCGCCTGGACCTCATCTATGGCTACACCTTC.

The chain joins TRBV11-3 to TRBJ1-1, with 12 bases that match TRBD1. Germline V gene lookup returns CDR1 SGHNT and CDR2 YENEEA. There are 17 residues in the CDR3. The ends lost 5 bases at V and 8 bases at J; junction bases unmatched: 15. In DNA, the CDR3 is TGTGCCAGCAGCCCAGCCCGGGACAGGGGGCGAAGAAGCGAAGCTTTCTTT. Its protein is CASSPARDRGRRSEAFF.

The CDR3 DNA reads as TGTGCCAGCAGCTTAGGCGGGGCCATTAGGTTCAATGAGCAGTTCTTC. This encodes CASSLGGAIRFNEQFF. The V gene is TRBV5-6, the J gene TRBJ2-1; TRBD2 might be the D (6 bases). V lost 2 bases and J 6 bases, leaving 18 bases between the germline ends. The CDR3 totals 16 residues. The germline V gene has CDR1 SGHDT and CDR2 YYEEEE.

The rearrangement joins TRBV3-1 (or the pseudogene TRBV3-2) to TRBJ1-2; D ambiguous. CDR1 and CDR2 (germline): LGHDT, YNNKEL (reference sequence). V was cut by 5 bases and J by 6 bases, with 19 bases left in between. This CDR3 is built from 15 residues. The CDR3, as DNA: TGTGCCAGCAGCAAAAGGGAGAGGAGTATTGATGGCTACACCTTC. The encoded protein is CASSKRERSIDGYTF.

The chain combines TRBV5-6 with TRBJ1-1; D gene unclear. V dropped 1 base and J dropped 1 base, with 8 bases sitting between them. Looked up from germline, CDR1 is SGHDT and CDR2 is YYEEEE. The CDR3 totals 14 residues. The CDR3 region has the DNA TGTGCCAGCAGCTTGAGGGCAGGGAACACTGAAGCTTTCTTT. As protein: CASSLRAGNTEAFF. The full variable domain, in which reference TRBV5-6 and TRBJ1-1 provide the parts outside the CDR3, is DAGVTQSPTHLIKTRGQQVTLRCSPKSGHDTVSWYQQALGQGPQFIFQYYEEEERQRGNFPDRFSGHQFPNYSSELNVNALLLGDSALYLCASSLRAGNTEAFFGQGTRLTVV.

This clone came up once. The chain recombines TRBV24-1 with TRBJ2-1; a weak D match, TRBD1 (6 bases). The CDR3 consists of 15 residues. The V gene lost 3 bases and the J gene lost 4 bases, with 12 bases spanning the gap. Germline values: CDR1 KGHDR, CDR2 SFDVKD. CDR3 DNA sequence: TGTGCCACCAGTGATCACCAGGACAGTTACAATGAGCAGTTCTTC. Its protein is CATSDHQDSYNEQFF.

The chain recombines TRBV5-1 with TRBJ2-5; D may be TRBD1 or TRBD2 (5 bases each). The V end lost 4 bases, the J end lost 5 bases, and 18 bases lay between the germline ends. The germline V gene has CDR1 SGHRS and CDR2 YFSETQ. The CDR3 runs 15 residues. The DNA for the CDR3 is TGCGCCAGCAGCCCGGGGACCACCTACGAGGAGACCCAGTACTTC. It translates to CASSPGTTYEETQYF.

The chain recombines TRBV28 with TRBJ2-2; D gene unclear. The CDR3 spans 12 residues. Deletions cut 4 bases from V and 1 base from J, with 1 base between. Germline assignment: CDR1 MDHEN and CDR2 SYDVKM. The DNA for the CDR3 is TGTGCCAGCAGTTGGAACACCGGGGAGCTGTTTTTT. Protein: CASSWNTGELFF.